The present T cell receptor beta chain was sequenced within a study of T cells in Graves' hyperthyroidism and ophthalmopathy. Study observations and caveats: Stable hyperthyroidism was separated from ophthalmopathy by a model based on 13 V-J features. Blood also showed most of the thyroid clonotypes that were expanded above 0.001. Before onset, ophthalmopathy was predicted by the model a median 6.5 months earlier.

RNA transcripts served as the template for amplifying TCR beta CDR3 regions. The HTBI primer set was used in a first-round RT-PCR of the TCR CDR3. TCRdb used MiXCR to reprocess the multiplex PCR reads, holding one entry per CDR3 protein. The table shows approximately 640,000 distinct CDR3 sequences, with about 45% occurring only once. This CDR3 contains 13 residues. V was cut by 2 bases and J by 4 bases, with 8 bases left in between. This clonotype was counted at least ten times. Its antigen is not identified. The diagnostic basis comprised clinical symptoms, serum thyroxine and TRAb, thyroid ultrasound and orbital computed tomography.

The TCR comes from an adult man with Graves' disease, either hyperthyroidism or ophthalmopathy (not recorded which). The V call is TRBV12-3 or TRBV12-4, the J call TRBJ1-1; D is perhaps TRBD1 (5 bases). The sample taken for sequencing was peripheral blood or thyroid tissue (not recorded which). The CDR3 protein is CASSLNGATEAFF. The CDR3 coding sequence is TGTGCCAGCAGTTTAAACGGGGCCACTGAAGCTTTCTTT.